Below, 6 T cell receptor beta chains from the same sample are listed, as sequenced in a study of control samples from healthy donors and cancer patients. The assay was immunoSEQ multiplex PCR, and TCRdb's table has in-frame clones only and misses some. In the table there are about 180,000 clones, roughly nine tenths of which are singletons. Source material: blood. These receptors all stem from a young man in good health.

V is TRBV20-1 and J is TRBJ2-1; D is ambiguous. CDR1 is DFQATT, CDR2 SNEGSKA, per germline (reference sequence). This CDR3 is 11 amino acids long. Between the trimmed V and J ends, which lost 5 bases and 5 bases, there was a span of 7 bases. The CDR3 nucleotides are TGCAGTGCTGGGCGGAACAATGAGCAGTTCTTC. Protein: CSAGRNNEQFF.

The J gene is TRBJ1-2, the V gene TRBV19; tentatively, D is TRBD1 (6 bases). This CDR3 is 13 amino acids long. V was clipped by 2 bases and J by 6 bases, with 10 bases between them. In germline, CDR1 is LNHDA, CDR2 SQIVND (reference sequence). The CDR3 loop reads CASSITPGDGYTF. Written as DNA, the CDR3 is TGTGCCAGTAGTATAACGCCAGGGGATGGCTACACCTTC.

V is TRBV19 and J is TRBJ2-3, with 8 nucleotides matching TRBD1. The germline V gene encodes CDR1 LNHDA and CDR2 SQIVND (reference sequence). Trimming at V came to 5 bases and at J to 9 bases, leaving 7 bases not matched to a gene. The CDR3 is 13 amino acids. The DNA for the CDR3 is TGTGCCAGTAGTGACACAGGGGGAACCACGCAGTATTTT. It encodes CASSDTGGTTQYF.

The V call is TRBV28, the J call TRBJ1-2, with D uncertain. Trimming left V 7 bases short and J 0 bases short, with 3 bases between. Germline V lookup: CDR1 MDHEN, CDR2 SYDVKM. The CDR3 is 11 residues long. Here the CDR3 DNA reads TGTGCCAGCAAGGCTAACTATGGCTACACCTTC. Protein product: CASKANYGYTF.

The rearrangement joins TRBV6-5 to TRBJ2-7; 10 nucleotides align to TRBD2. The CDR3 covers 15 residues. V was pared by 6 bases and J by 6 bases, with 11 bases of the junction left unmatched. Germline CDR1 reads MNHEY; CDR2 reads SVGAGI. CDR3 loop: CASRWTSGSGGEQYF. The CDR3 DNA follows: TGTGCCAGCAGATGGACTAGCGGATCGGGAGGCGAGCAGTACTTC.

The chain uses TRBV6-7 and TRBJ2-7; 11 bases match TRBD1. Being an ORF, TRBV6-7 has a function that is uncertain. The ends lost 8 bases at V and 2 bases at J; junction bases unmatched: 8. There are 15 residues in the CDR3. The DNA of the CDR3 is TGTGCCAGCCCCGGACAGGGGGCTTCTACCTACGAGCAGTACTTC. As protein: CASPGQGASTYEQYF.